This T cell receptor beta chain was recorded in a study of metastatic and nonmetastatic thyroid tumors. The study's findings and limits: Reported TCR beta diversity, measured in blood and tumor, was significantly higher for malignant thyroid tumors than for benign nodules.

Under the authors' procedure: CDR3 differences across clinicopathological groups were used to build a distant-metastasis classifier for papillary thyroid cancer. TCRdb reprocessed the PCR reads using MiXCR. The authors' filters were not applied to this entry. The sample shows about 34,000 clones, around a sixth of them seen only once. Points on this clone: Its antigen is undetermined.

Trimming cost V 6 bases and J 2 bases; bases outside gene matches: 21. Germline-derived CDR1 and CDR2 are MGHDK and SYGVNS. The CDR3 length is 20 residues. Until they underwent thyroid surgery, no patient had received any treatment. The source of this sequence is a female donor with papillary thyroid cancer or a benign thyroid nodule (not recorded which). Some clones in this sample may be carry-over from other donors' samples. This chain connects TRBV25-1 to TRBJ2-7, with 11 bases fitting TRBD2. The sample consisted of blood. The CDR3 nucleotides read TGTGCCAGCAGGGGCGGCATGGGGCGGACTAGCGGGCGGGCAACCTACGAGCAGTACTTC. Translated: CASRGGMGRTSGRATYEQYF.